This TCR beta chain was captured by sequencing in a study of Graves' ophthalmopathy and Graves' hyperthyroidism. Amplification of TCR beta CDR3 regions used RNA transcripts. First-round RT-PCR with HTBI primers preceded a second-round multiplex PCR. TCRdb ran MiXCR on the multiplex PCR reads and lists one entry per CDR3 protein. The sample has 660,000 or so distinct CDR3 sequences, about 38% seen once. For donors with ophthalmopathy, the disease showed moderate-to-severe activity, reached CAS ≥3 and NOSPECS ≥4, and had lasted under 3 months. The receptor comes from an adult man with Graves' ophthalmopathy. Sequenced material: peripheral blood.

The CDR3, as DNA: TGCAGCGGCAGAAGGCAGGTGAACACTGAAGCTTTCTTT. Translation: CSGRRQVNTEAFF. The chain links TRBV29-1 to TRBJ1-1, with unresolved D. The CDR3 is 13 residues long. Germline V lookup: CDR1 SQVTM, CDR2 ANQGSEA. Between the trimmed V and J ends, which lost 7 bases and 0 bases, there was a span of 12 bases.